This T cell receptor delta chain was captured in a study of Vδ1+ human thymocytes. Study conclusions and caveats: In the thymus, TRG and TRD repertoires looked highly polyclonal with Gaussian CDR3 lengths.

Extracted RNA was reverse transcribed into cDNA. Pooled V-gene forward primers with one constant-region reverse primer generated the CDR3 amplicons by multiplex PCR. TCRdb reran clone calling via CATT on the multiplex PCR reads. The sample shows about 55,000 delta-chain clones, more than 15% of them seen only once. Alphabeta T cells were depleted, then CD3+ Vdelta1+ Vdelta2- thymocytes were FACS-sorted. The CDR3 is 19 residues long. After removal of 2 bases from V and 10 bases from J, the junction contained 19 bases not matched to a gene. Germline V gene lookup returns CDR1 TSWWSYY and CDR2 QGS. This clone was observed a handful of times. As yet, its antigen is unknown.

This chain links TRDV1 with TRDJ1; 13 nucleotides agree with TRDD3. Input material: Vdelta1+ gamma-delta thymocytes from the thymus. The subset denotes: FACS-sorted CD3+ TCRalphabeta- TCRVdelta1+ TCRVdelta2- thymocytes. This sequence was found in a boy under two years old who had congenital heart surgery. The CDR3 region is CALGEGDGRGTGGYVGLIF. CDR3 coding DNA: TGTGCTCTTGGGGAAGGCGATGGGCGCGGTACTGGGGGATACGTAGGACTCATCTTT.